This T cell receptor beta chain was documented in a study of blood T cell repertoires in COVID-19. Overall study context: Sources were T cells, B-cell-depleted T cells, or PBMCs; the material itself was cDNA or gDNA.

Germline V lookup: CDR1 LGHDT, CDR2 YNNKEL (reference sequence). CDR3 length: 15 residues. Germline trimming cut 2 bases from V and 4 bases from J; bases unmatched to any gene: 7. Using immunoSEQ multiplex PCR, the repertoire was profiled, and TCRdb retains in-frame clones only, with some absent. The top ten clones hold around 1.6% of a sample with more than 120,000 clones, roughly nine tenths of them seen once. J is TRBJ1-2 and V is TRBV3-1 (or the pseudogene TRBV3-2); 7 bases are a match to TRBD1. This TCR was recovered from a human donor in a cohort sampled during active COVID-19. The sample taken for sequencing was peripheral blood. The CDR3 nucleotides read TGTGCCAGCAGCCAACGGACAAGACAGGGCTATGGCTACACCTTC. Translating it yields CASSQRTRQGYGYTF.